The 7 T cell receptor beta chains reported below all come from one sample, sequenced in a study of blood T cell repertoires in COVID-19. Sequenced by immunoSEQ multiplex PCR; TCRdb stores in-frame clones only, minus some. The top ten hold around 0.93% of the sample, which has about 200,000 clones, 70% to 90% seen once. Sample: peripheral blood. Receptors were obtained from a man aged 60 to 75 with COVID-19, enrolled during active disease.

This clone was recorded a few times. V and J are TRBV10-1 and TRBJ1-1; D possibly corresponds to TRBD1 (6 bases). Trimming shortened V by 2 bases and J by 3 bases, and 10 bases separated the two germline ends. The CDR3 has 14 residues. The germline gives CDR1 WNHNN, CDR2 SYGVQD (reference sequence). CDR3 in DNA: TGCGCCAGCAGTGAGGGGGGCTGGGACACTGAAGCTTTCTTT. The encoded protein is CASSEGGWDTEAFF.

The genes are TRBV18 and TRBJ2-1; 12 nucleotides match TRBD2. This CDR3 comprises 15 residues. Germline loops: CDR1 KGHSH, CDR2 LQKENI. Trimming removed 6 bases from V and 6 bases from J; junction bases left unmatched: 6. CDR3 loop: CASSPPSGRANEQFF. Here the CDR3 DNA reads TGTGCCAGCTCTCCTCCTAGCGGGAGGGCCAATGAGCAGTTCTTC.

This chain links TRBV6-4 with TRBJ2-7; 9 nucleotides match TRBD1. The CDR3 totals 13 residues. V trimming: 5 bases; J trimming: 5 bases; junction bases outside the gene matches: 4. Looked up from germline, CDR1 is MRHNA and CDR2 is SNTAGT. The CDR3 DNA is TGTGCCAGCAGTCCGGACAGGGGTGACGAGCAGTACTTC. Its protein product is CASSPDRGDEQYF.

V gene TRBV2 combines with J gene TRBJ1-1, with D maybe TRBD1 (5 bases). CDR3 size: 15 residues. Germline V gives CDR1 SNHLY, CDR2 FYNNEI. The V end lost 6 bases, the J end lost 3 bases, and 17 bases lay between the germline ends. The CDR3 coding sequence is TGTGCCAGCAGACGACAGACCGGAGGGTACACTGAAGCTTTCTTT. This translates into CASRRQTGGYTEAFF.

The CDR3 here is CASSQEQRENEKLFF. CDR3 DNA sequence: TGTGCCAGCAGCCAAGAACAGCGGGAAAATGAAAAACTGTTTTTT. This rearrangement joins TRBV4-2 to TRBJ1-4; D gene uncertain. Deletions cut 0 bases from V and 5 bases from J, with 10 bases between. Germline assignment: CDR1 LGHNA and CDR2 YNFKEQ. The CDR3 is 15 amino acids.

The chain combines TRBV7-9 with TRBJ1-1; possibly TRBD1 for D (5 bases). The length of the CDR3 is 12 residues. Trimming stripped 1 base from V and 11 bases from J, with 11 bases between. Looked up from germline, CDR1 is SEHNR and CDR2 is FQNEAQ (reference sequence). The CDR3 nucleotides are TGTGCCAGCAGCTTAGGCGGGGGTCACGCTTTCTTT. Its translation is CASSLGGGHAFF.

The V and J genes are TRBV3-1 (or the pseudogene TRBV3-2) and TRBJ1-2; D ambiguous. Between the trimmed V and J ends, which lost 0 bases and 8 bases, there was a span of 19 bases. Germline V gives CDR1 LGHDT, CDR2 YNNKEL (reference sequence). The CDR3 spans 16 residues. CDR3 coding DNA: TGTGCCAGCAGCCAAGAAGGTCGGGCCGCAACTAGAGGCTACACCTTC. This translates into CASSQEGRAATRGYTF.